The 18 T cell receptor beta chains reported below all come from one sample, sequenced in a study of blood T cell repertoires in COVID-19 (dated by TCRdb to 2018 to 2021). Receptor libraries were prepared by the immunoSEQ multiplex PCR assay. TCRdb took over this immuneACCESS table, retaining in-frame rearrangements with V and J assigned. Such tables are incomplete; in checked studies, under half of the missing clones stem from an unresolved V gene, and the remainder is unexplained. The sample records some 90,000 clones, 80% of which are singletons. The leading ten clones occupy about a tenth of the sample. Sequencing used peripheral blood. Receptors were obtained from a woman in her 70s with acute or convalescent COVID-19.

CDR3 coding DNA: TGTGCCAGCAGCTTAGGACTACTTGATGGCTACACCTTC. It codes for CASSLGLLDGYTF. J is TRBJ1-2 and V is TRBV7-2, with unresolved D. Trimming shortened V by 1 base and J by 6 bases, and 9 bases separated the two germline ends. The CDR3 runs to 13 residues. CDR1 SGHTA and CDR2 FQGNSA come from the germline V gene.

The chain employs TRBV19 and TRBJ2-1; TRBD2 agrees at 15 bases. The CDR3 spans 16 residues. Unmatched junction bases numbered 6, after V lost 3 bases and J lost 9 bases. Germline V lookup: CDR1 LNHDA, CDR2 SQIVND (reference sequence). For the CDR3, the DNA is TGTGCCAGTAGTATGAGGACTAGCGGGGGGGCCCGTGAGCAGTTCTTC. This translates into CASSMRTSGGAREQFF.

The rearrangement joins TRBV2 to TRBJ2-1, with 10 bases lining up with TRBD2. Trimming cost V 5 bases and J 4 bases; bases outside gene matches: 2. This CDR3 is built from 14 residues. The germline V gene encodes CDR1 SNHLY and CDR2 FYNNEI. CDR3 sequence reads: CASSPSGSYNEQFF. DNA of the CDR3: TGTGCCAGCAGTCCTAGCGGGAGTTACAATGAGCAGTTCTTC.

The chain employs TRBV19 and TRBJ2-7, with 7 bases identical to TRBD1. This CDR3 comprises 12 residues. With V trimmed by 6 bases and J by 6 bases, 5 bases remained unmatched. CDR1 is LNHDA, CDR2 SQIVND, per germline (reference sequence). CDR3 DNA sequence: TGTGCCAGTAGCAAACAGGGGAGCGAGCAGTACTTC. Its translation: CASSKQGSEQYF.

The chain recombines TRBV6-5 with TRBJ1-1, with TRBD1 as a possible D gene (5 bases). The CDR3 contains 14 residues. Germline CDR1 reads MNHEY; CDR2 reads SVGAGI. V lost 6 bases and J lost 1, with 12 bases in between. The CDR3 region is CASRTIGGNTEAFF. In DNA form, the CDR3 reads TGTGCCAGCAGAACCATCGGGGGGAACACTGAAGCTTTCTTT.

The V call is TRBV24-1, the J call TRBJ2-3, with 11 bases that match TRBD2. In germline, CDR1 is KGHDR, CDR2 SFDVKD. With 4 bases clipped from V and 0 bases from J, the junction kept 14 bases outside the gene matches. CDR3 length: 20 residues. The CDR3 spells CATSDPRSPGTSGSTDTQYF. DNA for the CDR3: TGTGCCACCAGTGACCCTAGGTCCCCCGGGACTAGCGGTAGCACAGATACGCAGTATTTT.

The chain is built from TRBV6-5 and TRBJ1-3, with 8 positions matching TRBD1. Germline lookup yields CDR1 MNHEY and CDR2 SVGAGI. V dropped 6 bases and J dropped 4; count of bases not matched to a gene: 8. CDR3 length: 15 amino acids. The CDR3 here is CASRPATGVGNTIYF. DNA for the CDR3: TGTGCCAGCAGACCGGCGACAGGGGTGGGAAACACCATATATTTT.

This chain links TRBV18 with TRBJ2-1, with D possibly being TRBD2 (5 bases). Germline CDR1 reads KGHSH; CDR2 reads LQKENI. V dropped 3 bases and J dropped 6 bases, with 24 bases sitting between them. This CDR3 comprises 18 residues. The CDR3 bases are TGTGCCAGCTCACCCTATACAACTCTAGCTTCCCTTGGCAATGAGCAGTTCTTC. This translates into CASSPYTTLASLGNEQFF.

V is TRBV6-6 and J is TRBJ1-6, with TRBD1 matching over 7 bases. The germline V gene has CDR1 MNHNY and CDR2 SVGAGI (reference sequence). J gave up 2 bases and V 7 bases, and 5 bases lay outside the gene matches. The CDR3 is made up of 15 amino acids. The CDR3 nucleotides read TGTGCCAGCACTGAGACAGGGACCTATAATTCACCCCTCCACTTT. Protein: CASTETGTYNSPLHF.

The rearrangement uses TRBV7-8 and TRBJ1-3, with 10 nucleotides matching TRBD1. CDR3 length equals 16 residues. CDR1 and CDR2 from the germline V gene are SGHVS and FQNEAQ. Trimming cost V 3 bases and J 1 base; bases outside gene matches: 3. For the CDR3, the DNA is TGTGCCAGCAGCTTCGGGGACAGGGGTTCTGGAAACACCATATATTTT. Protein product: CASSFGDRGSGNTIYF.

This sequence joins TRBV20-1 and TRBJ2-2; tentative D call: TRBD2 (6 bases). Germline CDR1 is DFQATT and CDR2 is SNEGSKA (reference sequence). The V end lost 3 bases, the J end lost 6 bases, and 17 bases lay between the germline ends. This CDR3 is 15 amino acids long. CDR3: CSASWSGGKAGELFF. CDR3 sequence (DNA): TGCAGTGCTAGTTGGTCTGGCGGGAAAGCCGGGGAGCTGTTTTTT.

V is TRBV3-1 (or the pseudogene TRBV3-2) and J is TRBJ1-2; no firm D call. The CDR3 is 13 amino acids. Looked up from germline, CDR1 is LGHDT and CDR2 is YNNKEL (reference sequence). V was pared by 0 bases and J by 8 bases, with 10 bases between. CDR3 loop: CASSQDIWRGYTF. The CDR3 region has the DNA TGTGCCAGCAGCCAAGATATTTGGAGAGGCTACACCTTC.

This chain joins TRBV7-9 and TRBJ2-5; D unresolved. This CDR3 spans 14 amino acids. From germline, CDR1 is SEHNR and CDR2 FQNEAQ (reference sequence). Trimming took off 6 bases at V and 5 bases at J, with 16 bases between the two ends. CDR3 loop: CASSFIPAHETQYF. The DNA for the CDR3 is TGTGCCAGCAGTTTCATTCCCGCACACGAGACCCAGTACTTC.

V is TRBV6-1 and J is TRBJ2-7; unclear D gene. The CDR3 has 15 residues. Per germline, CDR1 MNHNS and CDR2 SASEGT. V shed 5 bases and J shed 3 bases, with 17 bases lying between them. CDR3 DNA sequence: TGTGCCAGCAGTTCGGTCGGCAGGTCGCTCTACGAGCAGTACTTC. Translating gives CASSSVGRSLYEQYF.

This sequence joins TRBV4-3 and TRBJ2-7; TRBD1 is a possible D gene (6 bases). The CDR3 runs 13 residues. Trimming left V 1 base short and J 3 bases short, with 7 bases between. Germline V gives CDR1 LGHNA, CDR2 YSLEER. CDR3 sequence (DNA): TGCGCCAGCAGCCAAGTAGGGGGCTACGAGCAGTACTTC. Translated, it gives CASSQVGGYEQYF.

This clone appeared once. The chain has TRBV28 and TRBJ2-7; TRBD2 might be the D (5 bases). Germline CDR1 is MDHEN and CDR2 is SYDVKM. The CDR3 runs to 15 residues. The ends were cut back, 1 base at V and 3 bases at J, with 13 bases in the middle. The CDR3 reads CASSLSPAGNYEQYF. In DNA, the CDR3 is TGTGCCAGCAGTTTATCTCCCGCCGGGAACTACGAGCAGTACTTC.

The chain carries TRBV19 and TRBJ2-1; 11 nucleotides agree with TRBD2. CDR3 length equals 21 residues. The V gene end was trimmed by 1 base and the J gene end by 2 bases; junction bases not matched to a gene: 16. Germline V lookup: CDR1 LNHDA, CDR2 SQIVND (reference sequence). The CDR3 protein is CASSIALGIGKLAGAYNEQFF. In nucleotides, the CDR3 is TGTGCCAGTAGTATAGCACTTGGTATCGGAAAACTAGCGGGGGCCTACAATGAGCAGTTCTTC.

The chain uses TRBV7-8 and TRBJ2-7, with D perhaps TRBD1 (6 bases). Trimming pared 1 base from V and 2 bases from J, leaving 9 bases between. The germline V gene has CDR1 SGHVS and CDR2 FQNEAQ. The CDR3 extends over 14 amino acids. The CDR3 bases are TGTGCCAGCAGCTTAGTTCAGGGGCCCTACGAGCAGTACTTC. Its protein is CASSLVQGPYEQYF.